The present entry profiles one TCR beta chain with its context. Its target is unknown. This entry belongs to a study of Graves' ophthalmopathy and Graves' hyperthyroidism. Points from the study as a whole: The model reached about 66% sensitivity and roughly 72% specificity for predicting ophthalmopathy progression. Ophthalmopathy cases were distinguished from stable hyperthyroidism by a 13-signature model, reaching just over 85% sensitivity and 81.08% specificity.

The diagnosis combined clinical symptoms, thyroxine, TRAb, thyroid ultrasound and orbital computed tomography scans. Amplified material comprised TCR beta CDR3 regions derived from RNA transcripts. First-round RT-PCR used HTBI primers; second-round multiplex PCR followed. One entry per CDR3 protein results from TCRdb running MiXCR on the multiplex PCR reads. The data hold some 390,000 distinct CDR3 sequences, with 15% to 20% observed a single time. The CDR3 contains 12 residues. From germline, CDR1 is MDHEN and CDR2 SYDVKM. This chain links TRBV28 with TRBJ1-2, with no clear D. The TCR was taken from a woman under 30 with Graves' ophthalmopathy. The sample comprised peripheral blood. This CDR3 is CAHSTTTFGYTF. The DNA of the CDR3 is TGTGCTCACTCCACGACCACATTTGGCTACACCTTC.